This TCR beta chain came from a study of OX40 agonist ivuxolimab in advanced cancers. The overall study: Dosing consisted of intravenous ivuxolimab at 0.01 to 10 mg/kg every 2 weeks. Those treated in dose escalation had hepatocellular carcinoma, melanoma, renal cell cancer or head and neck cancer.

CDR1 SEHNR and CDR2 FQNEAQ come from the germline V gene (reference sequence). The CDR3 length is 15 residues. The V and J ends lost 5 bases and 3 bases respectively, with 14 bases between them. The assay was immunoSEQ multiplex PCR, and TCRdb's table has in-frame clones only and misses some. The sample lists 71,000 or so clones; about 88% were seen once. This clone was recorded a few times. No patient had autoimmune disease or received systemic immunosuppression. The TCR sequence derives from an adult with an advanced solid tumor such as melanoma, head and neck, liver or kidney cancer. The J gene is TRBJ2-1, the V gene TRBV7-9; TRBD2 is a possible D gene (6 bases). Sequences were derived from CD4+ or CD8+ T cells sorted from blood, sampled in a trial of the OX40 agonist ivuxolimab. The CDR3 DNA is TGTGCCAGCAGCAGTACTAGCCGTAACTACAATGAGCAGTTCTTC. Translation: CASSSTSRNYNEQFF.